This TCR beta chain was recovered during a study of cytomegalovirus exposure and HLA in healthy donors. Study-wide results and caveats: Excluded: some indistinguishable V segments such as TRBV6-2 and TRBV6-3. In a later analysis, HLA-associated TCR beta chains were more clonally expanded than equally common others. Analyses of presence/absence relied on an assumption of roughly uniform sequencing depth across donors.

The ends were cut back, 9 bases at V and 7 bases at J, with 12 bases in the middle. The CDR3 totals 11 residues. Germline assignment: CDR1 SNHLY and CDR2 FYNNEI. On this clone itself: The antigen remains unidentified.

The study ran its PCR with 60 Vbeta and 13 Jbeta primers. This table comes from immunoSEQ multiplex PCR, and its TCRdb copy is limited to in-frame clones, with some not included. The sample includes about 140,000 clones, around four fifths of them seen just once. The chain employs TRBV2 and TRBJ1-1; perhaps TRBD1 as D (5 bases). This receptor was obtained from a woman in her 40s in good health and CMV-seronegative. Sequencing used PBMCs. Written as DNA, the CDR3 is TGTGCCAGATGGGGGGGAGGTGAAGCTTTCTTT. It yields the protein CARWGGGEAFF.